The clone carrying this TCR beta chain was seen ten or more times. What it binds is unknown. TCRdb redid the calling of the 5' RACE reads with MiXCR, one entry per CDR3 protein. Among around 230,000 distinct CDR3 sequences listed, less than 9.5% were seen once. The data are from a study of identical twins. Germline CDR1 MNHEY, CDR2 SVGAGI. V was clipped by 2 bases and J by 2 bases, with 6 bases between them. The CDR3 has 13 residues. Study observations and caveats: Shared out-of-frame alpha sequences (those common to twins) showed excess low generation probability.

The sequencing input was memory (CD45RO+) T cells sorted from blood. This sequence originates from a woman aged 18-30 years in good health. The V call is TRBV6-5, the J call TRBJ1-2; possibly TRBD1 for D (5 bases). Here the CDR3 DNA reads TGTGCCAGCAGTTACGACAGCAACTATGGCTACACCTTC. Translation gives CASSYDSNYGYTF.